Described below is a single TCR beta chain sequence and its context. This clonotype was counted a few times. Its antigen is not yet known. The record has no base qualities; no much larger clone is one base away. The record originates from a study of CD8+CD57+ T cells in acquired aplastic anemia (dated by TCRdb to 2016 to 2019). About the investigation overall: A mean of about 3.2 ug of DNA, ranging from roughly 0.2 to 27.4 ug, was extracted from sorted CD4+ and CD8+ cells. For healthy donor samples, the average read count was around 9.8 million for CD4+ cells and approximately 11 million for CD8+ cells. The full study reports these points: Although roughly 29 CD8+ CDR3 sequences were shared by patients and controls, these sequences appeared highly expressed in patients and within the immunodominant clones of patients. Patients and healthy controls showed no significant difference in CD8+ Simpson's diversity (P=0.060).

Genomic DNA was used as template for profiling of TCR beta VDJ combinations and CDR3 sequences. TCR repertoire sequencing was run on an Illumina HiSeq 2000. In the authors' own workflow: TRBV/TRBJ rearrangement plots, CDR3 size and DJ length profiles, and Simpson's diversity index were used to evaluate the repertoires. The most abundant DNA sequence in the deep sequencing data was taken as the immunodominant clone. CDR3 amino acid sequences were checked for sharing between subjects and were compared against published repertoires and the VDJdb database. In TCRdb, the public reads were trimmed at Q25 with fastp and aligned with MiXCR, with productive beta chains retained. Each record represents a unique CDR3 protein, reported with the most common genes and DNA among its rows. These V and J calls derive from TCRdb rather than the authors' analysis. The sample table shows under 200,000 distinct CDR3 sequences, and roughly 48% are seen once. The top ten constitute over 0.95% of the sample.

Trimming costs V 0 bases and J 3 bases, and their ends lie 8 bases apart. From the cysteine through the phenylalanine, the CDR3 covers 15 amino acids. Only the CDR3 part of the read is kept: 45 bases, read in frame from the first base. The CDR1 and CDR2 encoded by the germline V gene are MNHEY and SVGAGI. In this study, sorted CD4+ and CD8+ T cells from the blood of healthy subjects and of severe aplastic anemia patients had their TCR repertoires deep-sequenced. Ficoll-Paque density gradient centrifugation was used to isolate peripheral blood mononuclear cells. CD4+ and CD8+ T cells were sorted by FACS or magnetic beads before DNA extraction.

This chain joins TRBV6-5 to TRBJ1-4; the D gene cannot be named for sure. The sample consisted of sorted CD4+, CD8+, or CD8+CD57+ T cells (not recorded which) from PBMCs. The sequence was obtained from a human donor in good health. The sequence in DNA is TGTGCCAGCAGTTACTCAAGGCAGGCTAATGAAAAACTGTTTTTT. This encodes CASSYSRQANEKLFF.